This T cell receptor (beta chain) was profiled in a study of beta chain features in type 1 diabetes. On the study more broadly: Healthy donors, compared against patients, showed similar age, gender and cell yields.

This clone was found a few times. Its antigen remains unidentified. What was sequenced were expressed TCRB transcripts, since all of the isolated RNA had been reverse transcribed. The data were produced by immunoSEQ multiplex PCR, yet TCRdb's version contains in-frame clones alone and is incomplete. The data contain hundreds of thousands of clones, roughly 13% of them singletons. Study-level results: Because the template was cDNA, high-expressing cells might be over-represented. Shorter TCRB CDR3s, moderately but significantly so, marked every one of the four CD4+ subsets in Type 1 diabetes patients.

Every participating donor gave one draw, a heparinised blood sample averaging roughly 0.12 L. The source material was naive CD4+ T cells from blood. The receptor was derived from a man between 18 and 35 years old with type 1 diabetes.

CDR3 nucleotides: TGTGCCATCAGTGAAGGGGACACTAGCTCCTACAATGAGCAGTTCTTC. The encoded protein is CAISEGDTSSYNEQFF. The rearrangement uses TRBV10-3 and TRBJ2-1, with D maybe TRBD1 (6 bases). Trimming removed 3 bases from V and 0 bases from J, with 12 bases in between. Looked up from germline, CDR1 is ENHRY and CDR2 is SYGVKD. This CDR3 comprises 16 residues.